This passage covers 10 T cell receptor beta chains from one sample sequenced in a study of T cell responses to AZD1222 COVID-19 vaccine. Sequenced by immunoSEQ multiplex PCR; TCRdb stores in-frame clones only, minus some. In the table there are 150,000 or so clones, 70% to 90% of which are singletons. The sample in question was peripheral blood, obtained on day 0 of AZD1222 vaccination. These receptors were collected from an adult in good health.

The V gene is TRBV2, the J gene TRBJ1-4; TRBD1 might be the D (6 bases). V lost 4 bases and J lost 13, with 19 bases in between. CDR1 is SNHLY, CDR2 FYNNEI, per germline. CDR3 length equals 14 residues. The DNA of the CDR3 is TGTGCCAGCAGTGGGGGGGCTTTTATGAAGGGACTGTTTTTT. Protein product: CASSGGAFMKGLFF.

This chain uses TRBV10-1 with TRBJ1-2; possibly TRBD1 for D (5 bases). The V and J ends lost 6 bases and 4 bases respectively, with 12 bases between them. This CDR3 is built from 13 residues. Germline loops: CDR1 WNHNN, CDR2 SYGVQD (reference sequence). CDR3 sequence reads: CASSVDRSYGYTF. The CDR3 DNA sequence: TGCGCCAGCAGCGTTGACAGATCCTATGGCTACACCTTC.

The rearrangement uses TRBV5-1 and TRBJ1-1; D not resolved. Trimming removed 5 bases from V and 5 bases from J, with 13 bases in between. Germline V gene data show CDR1 as SGHRS and CDR2 as YFSETQ. The CDR3 loop spans 13 amino acids. CDR3: CASSEVASTEAFF. Written as DNA, the CDR3 is TGCGCCAGCAGTGAGGTCGCGAGTACTGAAGCTTTCTTT.

The V call is TRBV28, the J call TRBJ1-2, with 7 bases matching TRBD1. The CDR3 has 16 residues. Trimming removed 7 bases from V and 3 bases from J; junction bases left unmatched: 14. The germline V gene has CDR1 MDHEN and CDR2 SYDVKM. This CDR3 is CASTRWGQGEDYGYTF. As DNA, the CDR3 is TGTGCCAGCACCCGCTGGGGGCAGGGGGAAGACTATGGCTACACCTTC.

J is TRBJ2-1 and V is TRBV9, with a possible D match to TRBD2 (5 bases). CDR3 length: 18 amino acids. V was shortened by 4 bases and J by 2 bases, with 22 bases between the two germline ends. Germline V lookup: CDR1 SGDLS, CDR2 YYNGEE. The chain's CDR3 is CASSPRWAGAPAYNEQFF. Here the CDR3 DNA reads TGTGCCAGCAGCCCCCGTTGGGCGGGCGCCCCCGCCTACAATGAGCAGTTCTTC.

This clone was seen a handful of times. Other nucleotide sequences from this sample produce the same CDR3. The chain uses TRBV28 and TRBJ1-5, with a tentative D call TRBD1 (5 bases). Germline V gives CDR1 MDHEN, CDR2 SYDVKM. The length of the CDR3 is 15 residues. V was cut by 6 bases and J by 4 bases, with 16 bases left in between. The chain's CDR3 is CASRRGGGRNQPQHF. For the CDR3, the DNA is TGTGCCAGCAGGCGCGGGGGGGGAAGGAATCAGCCCCAGCATTTT.

V gene TRBV28 combines with J gene TRBJ2-5; D is possibly TRBD2 (5 bases). V was pared by 3 bases and J by 4 bases, with 9 bases between. Germline loops: CDR1 MDHEN, CDR2 SYDVKM. The CDR3 is made up of 13 amino acids. The DNA for the CDR3 is TGTGCCAGCAGTTTGGGGAGAGTAGAGACCCAGTACTTC. Translated, it gives CASSLGRVETQYF.

This CDR3 reads CSVFLAGGWGANEQFF. DNA for the CDR3: TGCAGCGTGTTTTTGGCCGGGGGCTGGGGTGCCAATGAGCAGTTCTTC. This chain uses TRBV29-1 with TRBJ2-1, with D perhaps being TRBD1 or TRBD2 (6 bases each). The V and J ends lost 6 bases and 6 bases respectively, with 24 bases between them. The CDR3 covers 16 residues. Germline CDR1 and CDR2: SQVTM and ANQGSEA.

The J gene is TRBJ1-2, the V gene TRBV20-1; D ambiguous. CDR3 length: 11 residues. V lost 6 bases to trimming and J lost 0 bases, with 5 bases between them. Germline values: CDR1 DFQATT, CDR2 SNEGSKA (reference sequence). CDR3 region: CSASTNYGYTF. Written as DNA, the CDR3 is TGCAGTGCCAGTACTAACTATGGCTACACCTTC.

The chain couples TRBV9 to TRBJ2-7, with 7 bases fitting TRBD1. Germline-derived CDR1 and CDR2 are SGDLS and YYNGEE. J was trimmed by 5 bases and V by 4 bases; bases with no gene match: 15. This CDR3 comprises 16 residues. DNA for the CDR3: TGTGCCAGCAGCCTCAGAGAAGACAGGGTTGGACACGAGCAGTACTTC. Its translation: CASSLREDRVGHEQYF.